This T cell receptor (beta chain) was obtained from a study of T cell responses to AZD1222 COVID-19 vaccine. The study, taken as a whole, reports: With dominance at 160-218 and 743-854, vaccine-associated CD4 TCRs spanned spike. Once two AZD1222 doses were given, Spike-specific TCR breadth and depth went up. Clonal diversity may have been underestimated in mostly white British donors. The peak T cell response came first, and repertoires were sampled only after it.

The method was immunoSEQ multiplex PCR; TCRdb's version includes in-frame clones alone and lacks a portion of them. The data contain 180,000 or so clones, approximately 92% of them singletons. To note about this clone: Its antigen is undetermined.

Germline values: CDR1 SNHLY, CDR2 FYNNEI. This CDR3 is built from 15 residues. V lost 4 bases and J 0 bases, leaving 10 bases between the germline ends. The sequence came from an adult who received the MenACWY meningococcal vaccine as a control. The material was peripheral blood, obtained 28 days after the second dose of the MenACWY control vaccine. The chain combines TRBV2 with TRBJ1-5; D possibly corresponds to TRBD1 (6 bases). This CDR3 reads CASSGGQHSNQPQHF. As DNA, the CDR3 is TGTGCCAGCAGTGGTGGACAGCATAGCAATCAGCCCCAGCATTTT.